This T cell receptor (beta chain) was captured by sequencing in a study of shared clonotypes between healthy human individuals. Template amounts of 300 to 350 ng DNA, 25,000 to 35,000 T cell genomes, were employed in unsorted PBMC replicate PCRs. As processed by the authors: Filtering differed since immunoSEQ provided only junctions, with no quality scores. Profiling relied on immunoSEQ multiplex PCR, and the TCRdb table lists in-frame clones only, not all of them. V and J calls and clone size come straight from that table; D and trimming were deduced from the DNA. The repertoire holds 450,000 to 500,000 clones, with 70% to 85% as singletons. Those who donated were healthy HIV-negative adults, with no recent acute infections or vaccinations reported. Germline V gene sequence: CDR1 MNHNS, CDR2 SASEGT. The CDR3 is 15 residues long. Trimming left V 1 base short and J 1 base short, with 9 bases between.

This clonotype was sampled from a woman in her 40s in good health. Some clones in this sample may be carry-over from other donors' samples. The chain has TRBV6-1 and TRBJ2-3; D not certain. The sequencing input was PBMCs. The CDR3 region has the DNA TGTGCCAGCAGTGAAGAGCGCTGGCGCACAGATACGCAGTATTTT. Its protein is CASSEERWRTDTQYF.